Below are 7 T cell receptor beta chains sequenced from a single sample in a study of shared clonotypes between healthy human individuals. Generated by immunoSEQ multiplex PCR, the TCRdb table keeps only in-frame clones and is missing some. The sample lists hundreds of thousands of clones; roughly 98% were seen once. CD45RO-negative, CCR7-selected cells formed the naive CD8 fraction, which excluded terminally differentiated effector memory CD45RA+ cells. The sequenced material came from naive CD8+ T cells sorted from blood. These receptors came from a man aged 25-45 years in good health.

The table lists this clone with a count of one. This chain links TRBV11-2 with TRBJ1-4; D ambiguous. Germline V gene sequence: CDR1 SGHAT, CDR2 FQNNGV. V was cut by 4 bases and J by 0 bases, with 9 bases left in between. The CDR3 has 15 residues. DNA for the CDR3: TGTGCCAGCAGCTATGAGTCTTCAACTAATGAAAAACTGTTTTTT. Its protein product is CASSYESSTNEKLFF.

This clone was counted between two and nine times. The gene calls are TRBV2 and TRBJ2-7; D ambiguous. This CDR3 spans 13 amino acids. Trimming cost V 3 bases and J 0 bases, with 6 bases left between them. CDR1 and CDR2 (germline): SNHLY, FYNNEI. The CDR3 loop is CASSDVASYEQYF. The CDR3 nucleotides read TGTGCCAGCAGTGACGTAGCCTCCTACGAGCAGTACTTC. Combining the CDR3 with reference TRBV2 and TRBJ2-7 gives the whole variable domain EPEVTQTPSHQVTQMGQEVILRCVPISNHLYFYWYRQILGQKVEFLVSFYNNEISEKSEIFDDQFSVERPDGSNFTLKIRSTKLEDSAMYFCASSDVASYEQYFGPGTRLTVT.

This sequence joins TRBV11-3 and TRBJ1-1; possibly TRBD1 for D (5 bases). This CDR3 is 14 amino acids long. The germline CDR1 and CDR2 sequences are SGHNT and YENEEA. V was trimmed by 5 bases and J by 6 bases, leaving 16 bases between them. The CDR3 coding sequence is TGTGCCAGCAGCCCCAGCCCCTCGACAGCTGAAGCTTTCTTT. Amino acid sequence: CASSPSPSTAEAFF. Full variable domain (missing parts from reference TRBV11-3 and TRBJ1-1): EAGVVQSPRYKIIEKKQPVAFWCNPISGHNTLYWYLQNLGQGPELLIRYENEEAVDDSQLPKDRFSAERLKGVDSTLKIQPAELGDSAVYLCASSPSPSTAEAFFGQGTRLTVV.

The CDR3 coding sequence is TGTGCCAGCAGCTCGCGGGAGAGCAATGAGCAGTTCTTC. This codes for CASSSRESNEQFF. The V gene is TRBV7-6, the J gene TRBJ2-1, with 7 bases identical to TRBD2. This CDR3 has 13 residues. V gave up 4 bases and J gave up 6 bases; unmatched junction bases: 3. CDR1 is SGHVS and CDR2 is FNYEAQ in the germline V gene. The full variable domain, with the rest looked up from reference TRBV7-6 and TRBJ2-1, is GAGVSQSPRYKVTKRGQDVALRCDPISGHVSLYWYRQALGQGPEFLTYFNYEAQQDKSGLPNDRFSAERPEGSISTLTIQRTEQRDSAMYRCASSSRESNEQFFGPGTRLTVL.

A note on this clone: At one of its ends the junction is not consistent with the germline gene, which may arise from a read error. The CDR3 nucleotides read TGTGCTAGCAGCTTATCCGGGACAGGGTTGCAAAAACTGTTTTTT. Protein sequence: CASSLSGTGLQKLFF. This sequence joins TRBV7-7 and TRBJ1-4; the match to TRBD1 covers 9 bases. This CDR3 is 15 amino acids long. The germline V gene encodes CDR1 SSHAT and CDR2 FNYEAQ (reference sequence). Combining the CDR3 with reference TRBV7-7 and TRBJ1-4 gives the whole variable domain GAGVSQSPRYKVTKRGQDVTLRCDPISSHATLYWYQQALGQGPEFLTYFNYEAQPDKSGLPSDRFSAERPEGSISTLTIQRTEQRDSAMYRCASSLSGTGLQKLFFGSGTQLSVL.

The CDR3 nucleotides read TGTGCCAGCAGCGACAGCAATAATCAGCCCCAGCATTTT. Its protein product is CASSDSNNQPQHF. The V and J genes are TRBV9 and TRBJ1-5; no clear D. The germline V and J ends were trimmed by 3 bases and 4 bases, with 8 bases remaining between them. This CDR3 spans 13 amino acids. Germline CDR1 reads SGDLS; CDR2 reads YYNGEE.

The chain employs TRBV7-9 and TRBJ2-7; the D is unclear. V was clipped by 4 bases and J by 6 bases, with 7 bases between them. Germline CDR1 reads SEHNR; CDR2 reads FQNEAQ (reference sequence). This CDR3 has 11 residues. CDR3 protein: CASSSRSEQYF. Written as DNA, the CDR3 is TGTGCCAGCAGCTCTCGATCCGAGCAGTACTTC.